Following are 5 T cell receptor beta chains from one sample sequenced in a study of neoadjuvant nivolumab and ipilimumab in lung cancer. Data came from immunoSEQ multiplex PCR; TCRdb stores just in-frame clones and leaves some out. The data contain approximately 10,000 clones, around 77% of them seen just once; the ten biggest clones take up roughly 3.2%. The sample here was tumor tissue, taken after neoadjuvant nivolumab, alone or with ipilimumab, at or shortly before surgery. These receptors all come from an adult with non-small cell lung cancer.

The chain has TRBV4-3 and TRBJ2-5, with TRBD2 matching over 10 bases. CDR1 LGHNA and CDR2 YSLEER come from the germline V gene. Trimming at V came to 0 bases and at J to 5 bases, leaving 6 bases not matched to a gene. This CDR3 has 16 residues. The CDR3 nucleotides are TGCGCCAGCAGCCAAGATCTCACTAGCGGGACGGAGACCCAGTACTTC. This gives the protein CASSQDLTSGTETQYF.

This sequence joins TRBV7-8 and TRBJ2-7; D possibly corresponds to TRBD1 (5 bases). CDR3 length: 16 residues. V lost 1 base, J lost 0 bases, and 13 bases lay in between. Germline CDR1 SGHVS, CDR2 FQNEAQ. Here the CDR3 DNA reads TGTGCCAGCAGCTTAGAGGGGCCTTCATCCTCCTACGAGCAGTACTTC. Encoded protein: CASSLEGPSSSYEQYF.

This clone is a singleton in its sample. V and J are TRBV6-1 and TRBJ2-4, with D perhaps TRBD1 or TRBD2 (5 bases each). Germline loops: CDR1 MNHNS, CDR2 SASEGT. The CDR3 length is 11 residues. Trimming removed 7 bases at V and 16 bases at J, with 17 bases between. In DNA, the CDR3 is TGTGCCAGCACTTCTCGGGGCAGGGAATACTTC. Translating it yields CASTSRGREYF.

The genes are TRBV6-6 and TRBJ1-5; 7 nucleotides match TRBD1. Per germline, CDR1 MNHNY and CDR2 SVGAGI (reference sequence). The junction had 6 bases not matched to a gene; V was cut back by 5 bases and J by 5 bases. This CDR3 is 14 amino acids long. In DNA, the CDR3 is TGTGCCAGCAGTATACAGGGGAGGGATCAGCCCCAGCATTTT. This codes for CASSIQGRDQPQHF.

The J gene is TRBJ2-1, the V gene TRBV27; TRBD2 matches 7 bases. Trimming at V came to 6 bases and at J to 8 bases, leaving 10 bases not matched to a gene. Germline CDR1 MNHEY, CDR2 SMNVEV (reference sequence). This CDR3 is 14 amino acids long. The CDR3 region has the DNA TGTGCCAGCAGCCGGGGGAGGGCTTGGGATGAGCAGTTCTTC. Translation gives CASSRGRAWDEQFF.